The 16 T cell receptor beta chains listed next were all sequenced from one sample in a study of T cell responses to AZD1222 COVID-19 vaccine (dated by TCRdb to about 2021). The method behind the library was the immunoSEQ multiplex PCR assay. TCRdb stores this immuneACCESS table with in-frame sequences only. Part of the clones is absent; in the studies checked, under half of the shortfall reflects unresolved V genes, and no reason is known for the rest. This sample comprises approximately 99,000 clones, 70% to 90% of them detected only once. The ten largest clones represent around 2.7% of the sample. The sample's time point label, decoded: baseline before first vaccination. The source material was peripheral blood, sampled on day 0 of AZD1222 vaccination. All receptors come from an adult in good health.

This chain connects TRBV18 to TRBJ2-2; 7 nucleotides align to TRBD2. V shed 3 bases, J shed 5 bases, and the junction held 0 bases outside the gene matches. This CDR3 region has 13 residues. Germline V lookup: CDR1 KGHSH, CDR2 LQKENI. The DNA for the CDR3 is TGTGCCAGCTCACCGCGGGGGACCGGGGAGCTGTTTTTT. Encoded protein: CASSPRGTGELFF.

The chain carries TRBV9 and TRBJ2-3; no clear D. This CDR3 is 13 amino acids long. Germline V gene data show CDR1 as SGDLS and CDR2 as YYNGEE. V lost 3 bases, J lost 1 base, and 6 bases lay in between. CDR3 DNA sequence: TGTGCCAGCAGCGGGAGTGGCACAGATACGCAGTATTTT. Its translation is CASSGSGTDTQYF.

The chain employs TRBV4-2 and TRBJ1-3; D possibly corresponds to TRBD1 (5 bases). This CDR3 comprises 14 residues. V was cut by 5 bases and J by 2 bases, with 10 bases left in between. Germline CDR1 is LGHNA and CDR2 is YNFKEQ. The DNA for the CDR3 is TGTGCCAGCAGCTTCTGGGACGCTGGAAACACCATATATTTT. Its protein product is CASSFWDAGNTIYF.

The rearrangement joins TRBV7-2 to TRBJ2-3; a possible D gene is TRBD2 (7 bases). Germline V gives CDR1 SGHTA, CDR2 FQGNSA. V was shortened by 1 base and J by 7 bases, with 9 bases between the two germline ends. There are 13 residues in the CDR3. CDR3 in amino acids: CASSLEGGYTQYF. The CDR3 nucleotides are TGTGCCAGCAGCTTAGAGGGGGGGTATACGCAGTATTTT.

The gene calls are TRBV7-2 and TRBJ1-5, with TRBD1 as a possible D gene (5 bases). The CDR3 totals 15 residues. The germline V gene has CDR1 SGHTA and CDR2 FQGNSA. V was pared by 5 bases and J by 0 bases, with 11 bases between. The CDR3 DNA reads TGTGCCAGCAGCCGCACGGGGGGTAGCAATCAGCCCCAGCATTTT. Its translation: CASSRTGGSNQPQHF.

This chain connects TRBV6-5 to TRBJ1-5; D is possibly TRBD1 (6 bases). CDR1 MNHEY and CDR2 SVGAGI come from the germline V gene. CDR3 length: 14 residues. V lost 5 bases and J lost 6, with 14 bases in between. The CDR3 sequence: CASSQTGLSQPQHF. The CDR3 DNA follows: TGTGCCAGCAGTCAAACAGGGCTCTCTCAGCCCCAGCATTTT.

J is TRBJ1-1 and V is TRBV4-3; D is unresolved. The CDR3 has 16 residues. Looked up from germline, CDR1 is LGHNA and CDR2 is YSLEER. V lost 0 bases to trimming and J lost 1 base, with 12 bases between them. As DNA, the CDR3 is TGCGCCAGCAGCCAAGATTACGCAGATGAGAACACTGAAGCTTTCTTT. It encodes CASSQDYADENTEAFF.

This clone has just a few counts. V gene TRBV6-2 or TRBV6-3 combines with J gene TRBJ1-4; TRBD1 aligns across 8 bases. This CDR3 comprises 17 residues. The ends lost 4 bases at V and 4 bases at J; junction bases unmatched: 11. Germline CDR1 reads MNHEY; CDR2 reads SVGEGT. The CDR3 loop reads CASSSSIDRGNNEKLFF. CDR3 nucleotides: TGTGCCAGCAGTTCCAGCATCGACAGGGGTAATAATGAAAAACTGTTTTTT.

The chain couples TRBV7-8 to TRBJ2-1, with TRBD2 identical over 14 bases. Germline CDR1 is SGHVS and CDR2 is FQNEAQ. The CDR3 totals 17 residues. The ends lost 5 bases at V and 10 bases at J; junction bases unmatched: 13. CDR3 sequence: CASSPRLGLAGVVEQFF. CDR3 nucleotide sequence: TGTGCCAGCAGCCCGCGTTTGGGACTAGCGGGAGTGGTCGAGCAGTTCTTC.

This sequence joins TRBV5-1 and TRBJ2-6, with 7 bases lining up with TRBD1. Germline-derived CDR1 and CDR2 are SGHRS and YFSETQ. The CDR3 is 19 residues long. The ends lost 4 bases at V and 0 bases at J; junction bases unmatched: 13. CDR3 sequence: CASSPRQGYSSSGANVLTF. The CDR3 DNA follows: TGCGCCAGCAGCCCCCGACAGGGCTACTCAAGCTCTGGGGCCAACGTCCTGACTTTC. The full variable domain, rest sourced from reference TRBV5-1 and TRBJ2-6, is KAGVTQTPRYLIKTRGQQVTLSCSPISGHRSVSWYQQTPGQGLQFLFEYFSETQRNKGNFPGRFSGRQFSNSRSEMNVSTLELGDSALYLCASSPRQGYSSSGANVLTFGAGSRLTVL.

The chain uses TRBV13 and TRBJ1-1; no firm D call. The CDR3 spans 17 residues. The V end was cut by 4 bases, the J end by 0 bases, with 18 bases between. CDR1 and CDR2 (germline): PRHDT, FYEKMQ (reference sequence). The CDR3 loop reads CASSSRTLAQLNTEAFF. The CDR3 bases are TGTGCCAGCAGCTCCCGGACTCTTGCCCAATTGAACACTGAAGCTTTCTTT.

This clone has just a few counts. The rearrangement joins TRBV10-3 to TRBJ2-7; 8 nucleotides agree with TRBD2. The germline CDR1 and CDR2 sequences are ENHRY and SYGVKD. Trimming cost V 6 bases and J 0 bases; bases outside gene matches: 7. The CDR3 loop spans 15 amino acids. The CDR3 region has the DNA TGTGCCATCAGCCCGACTAGCGAACGCTCCTACGAGCAGTACTTC. It specifies CAISPTSERSYEQYF.

The table lists this clone with a count of one. The chain links TRBV4-1 to TRBJ1-2; 8 bases line up with TRBD1. J gave up 3 bases and V 0 bases, and 3 bases lay outside the gene matches. The CDR3 runs 15 residues. Per germline, CDR1 MGHRA and CDR2 YSYEKL. DNA of the CDR3: TGCGCCAGCAGCCAAGAAGGACAGGGCCACTATGGCTACACCTTC. It is translated as CASSQEGQGHYGYTF.

This sequence joins TRBV2 and TRBJ1-2, with D hard to call. Germline CDR1 is SNHLY and CDR2 is FYNNEI. V lost 7 bases and J lost 0, with 18 bases in between. The CDR3 length is 16 residues. CDR3: CASTPRARVTNYGYTF. DNA for the CDR3: TGTGCCAGCACCCCCCGGGCGAGAGTTACTAACTATGGCTACACCTTC.

J is TRBJ2-7 and V is TRBV2; 9 nucleotides agree with TRBD1. CDR1 is SNHLY, CDR2 FYNNEI, per germline. This CDR3 comprises 15 residues. Trimming at V came to 0 bases and at J to 4 bases, leaving 4 bases not matched to a gene. The CDR3 nucleotides read TGTGCCAGCAGTGAAGCAAAAGGGACAGGGTACGAGCAGTACTTC. This translates into CASSEAKGTGYEQYF.

This chain uses TRBV7-3 with TRBJ2-3, with TRBD2 as a possible D gene (6 bases). V lost 1 base and J 6 bases, leaving 11 bases between the germline ends. This CDR3 has 14 residues. Germline CDR1 SGHTA, CDR2 FQGTGA. This chain's CDR3 is CASSLSLGRDTQYF. The CDR3 DNA follows: TGTGCCAGCAGCTTAAGTCTTGGGAGGGATACGCAGTATTTT. Filled out from reference TRBV7-3 and TRBJ2-3, the complete variable domain reads GAGVSQTPSNKVTEKGKYVELRCDPISGHTALYWYRQSLGQGPEFLIYFQGTGAADDSGLPNDRFFAVRPEGSVSTLKIQRTERGDSAVYLCASSLSLGRDTQYFGPGTRLTVL.